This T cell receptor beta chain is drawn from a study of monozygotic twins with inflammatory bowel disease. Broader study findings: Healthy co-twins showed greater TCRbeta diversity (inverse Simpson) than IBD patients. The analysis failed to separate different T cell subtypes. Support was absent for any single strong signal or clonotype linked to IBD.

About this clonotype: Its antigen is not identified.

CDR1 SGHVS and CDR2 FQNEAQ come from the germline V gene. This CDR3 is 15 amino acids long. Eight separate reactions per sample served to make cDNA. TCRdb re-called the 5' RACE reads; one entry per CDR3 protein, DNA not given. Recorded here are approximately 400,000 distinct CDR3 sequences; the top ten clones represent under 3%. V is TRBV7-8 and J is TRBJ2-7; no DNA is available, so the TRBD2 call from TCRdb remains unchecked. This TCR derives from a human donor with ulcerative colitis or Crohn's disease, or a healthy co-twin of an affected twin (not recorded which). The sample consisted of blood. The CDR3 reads CASSSWGGRDYEQYF.